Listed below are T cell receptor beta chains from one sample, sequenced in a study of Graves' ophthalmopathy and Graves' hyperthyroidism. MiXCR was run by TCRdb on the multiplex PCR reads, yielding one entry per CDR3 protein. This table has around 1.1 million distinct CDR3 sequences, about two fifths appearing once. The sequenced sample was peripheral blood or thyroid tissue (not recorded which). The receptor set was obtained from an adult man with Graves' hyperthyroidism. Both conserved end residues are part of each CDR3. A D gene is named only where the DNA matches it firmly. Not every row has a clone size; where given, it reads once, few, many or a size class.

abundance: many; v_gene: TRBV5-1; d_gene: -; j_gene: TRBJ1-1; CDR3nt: TGCGCCAGCAGCCTTGGAGCAGGGGCGGGTTTGGGCACTGAAGCTTTCTTT; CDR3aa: CASSLGAGAGLGTEAFF
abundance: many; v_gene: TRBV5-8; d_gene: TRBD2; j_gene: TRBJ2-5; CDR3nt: TGTGCCAGCAGCTTTGGTGTGGCTAGCGGGAGTGAGACCCAGTACTTC; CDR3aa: CASSFGVASGSETQYF
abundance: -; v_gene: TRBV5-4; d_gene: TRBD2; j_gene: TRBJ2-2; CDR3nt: TGTGCCAGCAGCACCGGGACTACCGCGAACACCGGGGAGCTGTTTTTT; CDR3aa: CASSTGTTANTGELFF
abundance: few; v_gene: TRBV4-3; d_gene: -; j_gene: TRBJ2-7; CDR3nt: TGCGCCAGCAGCCAGGGCCACCTGGGTTTTCCCTACGAGCAGTACTTC; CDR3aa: CASSQGHLGFPYEQYF
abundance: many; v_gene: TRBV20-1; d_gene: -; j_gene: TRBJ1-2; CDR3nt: TGCAGTCTCAGGGACAAAAACTATGGCTACACCTTC; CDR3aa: CSLRDKNYGYTF
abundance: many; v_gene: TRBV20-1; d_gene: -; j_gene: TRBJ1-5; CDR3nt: TGCAGTGCGTCAAAGACAGTAAATCAGCCCCAGCATTTT; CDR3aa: CSASKTVNQPQHF
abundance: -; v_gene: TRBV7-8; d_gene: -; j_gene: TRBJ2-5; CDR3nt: TGTGCCAGCAGCGATTACAGGGTCGGGCAGCCCCAGTACTTC; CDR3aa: CASSDYRVGQPQYF
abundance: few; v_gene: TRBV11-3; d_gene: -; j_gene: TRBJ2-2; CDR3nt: TGTGCCAGCAGCTACAGATCGTCGGACACCGGGGAGCTGTTTTTT; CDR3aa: CASSYRSSDTGELFF
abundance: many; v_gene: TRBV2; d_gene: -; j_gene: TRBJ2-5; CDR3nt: TGTGCCAGCAGTGAAGCTGGACAGCTTCAAGAGACCCAGTACTTC; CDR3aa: CASSEAGQLQETQYF
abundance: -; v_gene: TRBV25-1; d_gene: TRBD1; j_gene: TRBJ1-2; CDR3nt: TGTGCCAGCACCGCCAGGGGGCAGGGCTACACCTTC; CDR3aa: CASTARGQGYTF
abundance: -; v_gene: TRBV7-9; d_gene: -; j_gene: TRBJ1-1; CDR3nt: TGTGCCAGCAGCTCCGGGTGGGGGGCAAGGACTGAAGCTTTCTTT; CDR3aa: CASSSGWGARTEAFF
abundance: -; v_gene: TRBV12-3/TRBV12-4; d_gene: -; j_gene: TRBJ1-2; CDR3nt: TGTGCCAGCAGTTATTCGGCGCAGGCCAATGGCTACACCTTC; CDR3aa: CASSYSAQANGYTF
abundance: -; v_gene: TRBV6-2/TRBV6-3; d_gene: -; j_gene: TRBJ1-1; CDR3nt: TGTGCCAGCAGGTCAGGGAGGGCCCTCACTGAAGCTTTCTTT; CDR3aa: CASRSGRALTEAFF
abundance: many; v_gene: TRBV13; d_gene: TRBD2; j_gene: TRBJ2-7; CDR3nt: TGTGCCAGCAGCACAAGAGCGGGAGGGGTCTACGAGCAGTACTTC; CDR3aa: CASSTRAGGVYEQYF